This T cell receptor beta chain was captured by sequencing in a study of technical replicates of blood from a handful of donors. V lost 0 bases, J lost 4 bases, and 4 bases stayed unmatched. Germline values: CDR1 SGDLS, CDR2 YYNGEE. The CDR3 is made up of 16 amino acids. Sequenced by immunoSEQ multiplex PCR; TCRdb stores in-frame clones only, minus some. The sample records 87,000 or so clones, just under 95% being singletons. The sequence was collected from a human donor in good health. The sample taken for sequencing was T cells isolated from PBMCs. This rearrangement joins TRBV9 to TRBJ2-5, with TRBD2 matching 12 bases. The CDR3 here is CASSVAPGLAGETQYF. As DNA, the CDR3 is TGTGCCAGCAGCGTAGCTCCGGGACTAGCGGGAGAGACCCAGTACTTC. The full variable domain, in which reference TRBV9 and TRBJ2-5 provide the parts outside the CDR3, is DSGVTQTPKHLITATGQRVTLRCSPRSGDLSVYWYQQSLDQGLQFLIQYYNGEERAKGNILERFSAQQFPDLHSELNLSSLELGDSALYFCASSVAPGLAGETQYFGPGTRLLVL.